The clone carrying this TCR beta chain has only a few counts. Its antigen is not identified. Prepared TCR beta cDNA libraries contained unique molecular identifiers. Starting from approximately 1 to 10 million T cells, the study yielded roughly 0.5 million cDNA molecules. TCRdb re-called the PCR reads with MiXCR, one entry per CDR3 protein. The sample includes over 700,000 distinct CDR3 sequences, roughly 30% of them seen just once. Germline values: CDR1 PRHDT, CDR2 FYEKMQ (reference sequence). V lost 4 bases, J lost 7 bases, and 9 bases stayed unmatched. This CDR3 has 15 amino acids. This sample is drawn from a study of post-analysis software for immune sequencing data. Study findings and constraints: There were five or six TRBV segments more frequent in patients than controls, and TRBV5-6, TRBV5-1 and TRBV20-1 were among them. Same-batch samples co-clustered strongly by F measure.

The TCR was taken from a girl aged 10 to 17 with multiple sclerosis. The V call is TRBV13, the J call TRBJ1-5; 8 nucleotides match TRBD1. The source material was blood. As DNA, the CDR3 is TGTGCCAGCAGCTCAGGTGGACAGGGCTGGCAGCCCCAGCATTTT. Encoded protein: CASSSGGQGWQPQHF.